The clone carrying this T cell receptor (beta chain) turned up a few times. The target antigen is unknown. The germline CDR1 and CDR2 sequences are ENHRY and SYGVKD. With V trimmed by 11 bases and J by 1 base, 5 bases remained unmatched. This CDR3 has 13 residues. This sample is drawn from a study of T cells in Graves' hyperthyroidism and ophthalmopathy. Whole-study context: Peripheral blood was collected at initial diagnosis, before any treatment.

The source material, RNA transcripts, was used to amplify TCR beta CDR3 regions. First-round RT-PCR targeting the TCR CDR3 was performed with the HTBI primer set. TCRdb ran MiXCR on the multiplex PCR reads and lists one entry per CDR3 protein. The table records some 800,000 distinct CDR3 sequences, over 35% of them present only once. This sample holds PBMCs from 10 ml fresh peripheral blood. Study results and limitations: Model-based prediction identified ophthalmopathy a median around seven months prior to its onset.

This clonotype was obtained from a young man with Graves' hyperthyroidism. The rearrangement uses TRBV10-3 and TRBJ2-3; 8 nucleotides agree with TRBD2. The specimen sequenced was blood. CDR3 coding DNA: TGTGCCGTCGGGGGGGATCGCACAGATACGCAGTATTTT. This sequence encodes CAVGGDRTDTQYF.